This T cell receptor (beta chain) stems from a study of blood T cell repertoires in COVID-19. In the study overall: Sites in the United States, Italy and Spain provided acute and convalescent COVID-19 samples.

Some clones are missing from TCRdb's copy, which holds only in-frame ones; the method was immunoSEQ multiplex PCR. The sample contains some 89,000 clones, 76% of which appear only once. Trimming took 7 bases from V and 3 from J; bases not matched to a gene: 8. The CDR3 spans 14 residues. Germline loops: CDR1 WSHSY, CDR2 SAAADI. The sample comprised peripheral blood. The chain uses TRBV10-2 and TRBJ1-1; 7 bases map to TRBD1. This clonotype was obtained from a man in his 70s with acute or convalescent COVID-19. CDR3 sequence (DNA): TGCGCCAGCACCCGGACAGGTTTCGACACTGAAGCTTTCTTT. Translation gives CASTRTGFDTEAFF.